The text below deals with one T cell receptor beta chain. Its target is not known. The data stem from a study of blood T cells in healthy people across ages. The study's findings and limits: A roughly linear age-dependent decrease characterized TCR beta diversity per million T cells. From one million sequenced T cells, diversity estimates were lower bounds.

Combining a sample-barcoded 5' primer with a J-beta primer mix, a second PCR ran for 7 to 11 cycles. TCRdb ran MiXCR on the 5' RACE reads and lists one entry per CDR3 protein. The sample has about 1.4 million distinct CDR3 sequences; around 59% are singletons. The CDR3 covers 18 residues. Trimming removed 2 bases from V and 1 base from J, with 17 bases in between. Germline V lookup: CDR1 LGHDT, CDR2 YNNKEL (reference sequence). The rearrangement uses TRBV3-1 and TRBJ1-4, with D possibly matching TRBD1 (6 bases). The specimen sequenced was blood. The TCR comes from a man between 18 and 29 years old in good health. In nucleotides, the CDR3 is TGTGCCAGCAGCCAACCCACGGGCGGGGGGCAAACTAATGAAAAACTGTTTTTT. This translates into CASSQPTGGGQTNEKLFF. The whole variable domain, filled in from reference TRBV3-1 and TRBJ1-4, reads DTAVSQTPKYLVTQMGNDKSIKCEQNLGHDTMYWYKQDSKKFLKIMFSYNNKELIINETVPNRFSPKSPDKAHLNLHINSLELGDSAVYFCASSQPTGGGQTNEKLFFGSGTQLSVL.